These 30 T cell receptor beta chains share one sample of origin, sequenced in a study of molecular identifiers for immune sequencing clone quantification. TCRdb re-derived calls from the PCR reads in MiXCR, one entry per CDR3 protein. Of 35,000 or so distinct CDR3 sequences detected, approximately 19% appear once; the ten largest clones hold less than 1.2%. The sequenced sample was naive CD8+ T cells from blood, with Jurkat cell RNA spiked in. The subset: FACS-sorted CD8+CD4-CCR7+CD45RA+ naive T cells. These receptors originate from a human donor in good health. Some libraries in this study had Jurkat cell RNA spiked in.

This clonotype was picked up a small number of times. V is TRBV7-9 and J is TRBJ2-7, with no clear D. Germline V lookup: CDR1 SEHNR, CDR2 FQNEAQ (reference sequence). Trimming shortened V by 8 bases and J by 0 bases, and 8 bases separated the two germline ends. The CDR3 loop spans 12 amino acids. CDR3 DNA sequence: TGTGCCAGCGAGGAGAACTCCTACGAGCAGTACTTC. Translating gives CASEENSYEQYF.

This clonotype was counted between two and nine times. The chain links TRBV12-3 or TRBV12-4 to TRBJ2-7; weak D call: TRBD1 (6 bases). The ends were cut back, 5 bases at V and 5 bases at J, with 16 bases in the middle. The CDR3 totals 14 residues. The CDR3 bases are TGTGCCAGCAGTGGAACAGGGTTTGCCGACGAGCAGTACTTC. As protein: CASSGTGFADEQYF.

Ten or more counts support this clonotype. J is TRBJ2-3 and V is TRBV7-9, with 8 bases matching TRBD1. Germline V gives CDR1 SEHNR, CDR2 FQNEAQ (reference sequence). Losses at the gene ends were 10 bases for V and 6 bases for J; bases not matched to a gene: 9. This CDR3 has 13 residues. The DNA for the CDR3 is TGTGCCACCCGGGACAGGCTGCCGGATACGCAGTATTTT. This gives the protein CATRDRLPDTQYF.

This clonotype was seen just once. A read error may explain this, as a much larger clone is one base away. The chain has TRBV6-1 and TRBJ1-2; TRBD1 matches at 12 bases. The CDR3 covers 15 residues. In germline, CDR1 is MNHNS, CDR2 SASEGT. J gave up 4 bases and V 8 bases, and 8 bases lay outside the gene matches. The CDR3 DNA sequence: TGTGCCAGCGAAGGGACAGGGGGCGAGGTCTATGGCTACACCTTC. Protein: CASEGTGGEVYGYTF.

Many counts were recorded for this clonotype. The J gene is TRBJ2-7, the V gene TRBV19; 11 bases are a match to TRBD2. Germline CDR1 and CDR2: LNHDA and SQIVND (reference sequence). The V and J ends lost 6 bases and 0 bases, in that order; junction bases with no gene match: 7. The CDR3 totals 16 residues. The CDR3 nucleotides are TGTGCCAGTAGCCCCGGGACTAGCGGTTACTCCTACGAGCAGTACTTC. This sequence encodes CASSPGTSGYSYEQYF.

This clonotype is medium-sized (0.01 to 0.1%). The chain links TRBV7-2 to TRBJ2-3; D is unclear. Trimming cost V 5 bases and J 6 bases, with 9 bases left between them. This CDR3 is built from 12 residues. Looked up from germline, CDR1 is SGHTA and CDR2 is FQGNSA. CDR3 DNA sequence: TGTGCCAGCAGCCCCGTATTTGATACGCAGTATTTT. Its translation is CASSPVFDTQYF.

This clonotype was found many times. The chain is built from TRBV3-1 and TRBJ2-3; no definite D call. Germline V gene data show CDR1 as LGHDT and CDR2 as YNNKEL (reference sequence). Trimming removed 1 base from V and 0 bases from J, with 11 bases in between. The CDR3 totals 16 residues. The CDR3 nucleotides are TGTGCCAGCAGCCAAGTGGGCATCCCTAGCACAGATACGCAGTATTTT. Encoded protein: CASSQVGIPSTDTQYF.

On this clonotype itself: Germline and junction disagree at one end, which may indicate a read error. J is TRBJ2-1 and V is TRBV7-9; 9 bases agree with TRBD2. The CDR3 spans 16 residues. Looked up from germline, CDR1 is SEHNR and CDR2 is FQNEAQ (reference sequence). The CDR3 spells CTSSSTFAGGMDEQFF. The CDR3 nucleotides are TGTACCAGCAGCTCAACCTTTGCGGGAGGGATGGATGAGCAGTTCTTC.

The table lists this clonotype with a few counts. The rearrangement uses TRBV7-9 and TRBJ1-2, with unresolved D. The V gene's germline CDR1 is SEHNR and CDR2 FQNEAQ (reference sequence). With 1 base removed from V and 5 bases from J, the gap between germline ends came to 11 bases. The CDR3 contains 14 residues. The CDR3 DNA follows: TGTGCCAGCAGCTTAGTTTACACAGATTATGGCTACACCTTC. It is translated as CASSLVYTDYGYTF.

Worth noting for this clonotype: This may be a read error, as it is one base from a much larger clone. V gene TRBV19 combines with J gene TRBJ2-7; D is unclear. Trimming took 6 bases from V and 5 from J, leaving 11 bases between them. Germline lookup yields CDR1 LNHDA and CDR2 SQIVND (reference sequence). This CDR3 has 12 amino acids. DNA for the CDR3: TGTGCCAGTAGCAGTGACGGCCACGAGCAGTACTTC. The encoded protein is CASSSDGHEQYF.

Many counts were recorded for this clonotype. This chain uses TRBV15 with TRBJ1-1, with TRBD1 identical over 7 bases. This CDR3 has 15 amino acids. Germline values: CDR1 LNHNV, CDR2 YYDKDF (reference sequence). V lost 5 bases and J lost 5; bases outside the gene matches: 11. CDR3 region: CATSGTGVSGTEAFF. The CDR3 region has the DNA TGTGCCACCAGCGGCACAGGGGTGAGCGGGACTGAAGCTTTCTTT.

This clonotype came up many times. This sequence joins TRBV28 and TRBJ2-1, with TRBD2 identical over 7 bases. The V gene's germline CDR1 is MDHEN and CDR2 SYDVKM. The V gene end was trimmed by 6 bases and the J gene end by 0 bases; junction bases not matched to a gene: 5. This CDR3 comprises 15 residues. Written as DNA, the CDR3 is TGTGCCAGCAGCATGGCGGGAGCCTCCTACAATGAGCAGTTCTTC. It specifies CASSMAGASYNEQFF.

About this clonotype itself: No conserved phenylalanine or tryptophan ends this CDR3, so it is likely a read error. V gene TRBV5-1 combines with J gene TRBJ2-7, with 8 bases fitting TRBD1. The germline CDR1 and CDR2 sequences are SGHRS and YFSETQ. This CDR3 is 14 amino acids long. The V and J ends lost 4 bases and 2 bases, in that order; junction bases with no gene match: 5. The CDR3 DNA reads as TGCGCCAGCAGCCTACCGACAGGGGCCTACGAGCAGTACTGC. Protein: CASSLPTGAYEQYC.

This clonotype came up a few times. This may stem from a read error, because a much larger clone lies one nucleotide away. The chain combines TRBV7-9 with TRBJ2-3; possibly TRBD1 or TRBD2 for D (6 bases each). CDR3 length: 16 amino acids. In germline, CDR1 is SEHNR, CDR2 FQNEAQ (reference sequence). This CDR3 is CAGSSPTGGSTDTQYF. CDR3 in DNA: TGTGCCGGCAGCTCTCCGACAGGAGGGAGCACAGATACGCAGTATTTT.

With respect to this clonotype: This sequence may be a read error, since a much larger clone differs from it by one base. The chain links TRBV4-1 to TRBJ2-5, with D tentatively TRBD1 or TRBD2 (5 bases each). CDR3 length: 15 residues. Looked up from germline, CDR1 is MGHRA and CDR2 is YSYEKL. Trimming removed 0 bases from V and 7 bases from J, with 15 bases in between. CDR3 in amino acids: CASSQDRARGGTQYF. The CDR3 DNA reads TGCGCCAGCAGCCAAGATCGGGCGCGTGGGGGGACCCAGTACTTC.

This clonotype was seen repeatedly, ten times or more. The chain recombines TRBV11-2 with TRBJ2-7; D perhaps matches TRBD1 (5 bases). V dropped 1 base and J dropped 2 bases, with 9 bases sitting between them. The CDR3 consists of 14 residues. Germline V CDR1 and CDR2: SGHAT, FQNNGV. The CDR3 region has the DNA TGTGCCAGCAGCTTAGGGCCAGGGACCTACGAGCAGTACTTC. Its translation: CASSLGPGTYEQYF.

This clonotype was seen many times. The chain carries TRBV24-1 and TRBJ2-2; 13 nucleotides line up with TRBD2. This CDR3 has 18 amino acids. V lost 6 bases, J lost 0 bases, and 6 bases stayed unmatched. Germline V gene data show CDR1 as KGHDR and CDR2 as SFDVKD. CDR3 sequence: CATSPRTSGGTNTGELFF. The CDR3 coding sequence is TGTGCCACCAGTCCTAGGACTAGCGGGGGAACGAACACCGGGGAGCTGTTTTTT.

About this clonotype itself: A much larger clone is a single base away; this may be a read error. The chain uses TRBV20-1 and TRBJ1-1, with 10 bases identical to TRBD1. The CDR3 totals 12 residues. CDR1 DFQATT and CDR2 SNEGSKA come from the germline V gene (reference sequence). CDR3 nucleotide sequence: TGCGGTGCTAGACAGGGGGCGTCTGAAGCTTTCTTT. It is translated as CGARQGASEAFF.

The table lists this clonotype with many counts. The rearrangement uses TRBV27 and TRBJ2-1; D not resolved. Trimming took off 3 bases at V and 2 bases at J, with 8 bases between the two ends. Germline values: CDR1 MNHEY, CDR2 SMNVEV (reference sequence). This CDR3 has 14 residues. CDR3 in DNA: TGTGCCAGCAGTTTCCTCGCAGCCTACAATGAGCAGTTCTTC. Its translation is CASSFLAAYNEQFF.

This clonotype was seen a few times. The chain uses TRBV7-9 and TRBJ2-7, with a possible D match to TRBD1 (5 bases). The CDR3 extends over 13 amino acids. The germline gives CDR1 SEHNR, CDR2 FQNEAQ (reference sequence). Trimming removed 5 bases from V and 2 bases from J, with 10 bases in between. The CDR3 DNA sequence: TGTGCCAGCAGCCCCAGGGATACCTACGAGCAGTACTTC. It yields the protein CASSPRDTYEQYF.

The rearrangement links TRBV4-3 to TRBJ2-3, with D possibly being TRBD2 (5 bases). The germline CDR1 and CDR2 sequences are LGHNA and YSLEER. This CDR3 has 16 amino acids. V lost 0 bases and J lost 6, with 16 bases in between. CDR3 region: CASSQDEASPPDTQYF. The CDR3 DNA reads TGCGCCAGCAGCCAAGATGAGGCTAGCCCCCCGGATACGCAGTATTTT.

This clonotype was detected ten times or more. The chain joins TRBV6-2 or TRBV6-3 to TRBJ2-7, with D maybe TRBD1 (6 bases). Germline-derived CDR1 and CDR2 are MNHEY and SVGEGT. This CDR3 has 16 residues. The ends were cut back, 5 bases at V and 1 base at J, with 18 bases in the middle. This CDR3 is CASSQKIATGSYEQYF. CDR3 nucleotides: TGTGCCAGCAGTCAAAAGATCGCTACAGGGTCCTACGAGCAGTACTTC.

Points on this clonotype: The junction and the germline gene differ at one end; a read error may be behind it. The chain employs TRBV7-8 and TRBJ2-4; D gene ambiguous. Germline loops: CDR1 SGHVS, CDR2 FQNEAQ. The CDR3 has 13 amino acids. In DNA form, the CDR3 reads TGCGCCAGCAGCTTTGCCCTAGGCGACATTCAGTACTTC. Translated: CASSFALGDIQYF.

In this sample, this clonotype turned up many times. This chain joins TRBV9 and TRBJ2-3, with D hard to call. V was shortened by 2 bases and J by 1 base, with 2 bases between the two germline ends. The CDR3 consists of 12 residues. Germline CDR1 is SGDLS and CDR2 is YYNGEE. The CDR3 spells CASSVGTDTQYF. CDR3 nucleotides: TGTGCCAGCAGCGTTGGCACAGATACGCAGTATTTT.

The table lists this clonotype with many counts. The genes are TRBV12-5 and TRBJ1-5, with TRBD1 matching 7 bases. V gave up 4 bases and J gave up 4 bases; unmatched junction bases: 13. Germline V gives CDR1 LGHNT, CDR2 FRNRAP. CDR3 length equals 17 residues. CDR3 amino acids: CASGYNAGTALNQPQHF. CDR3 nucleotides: TGTGCTAGTGGTTATAACGCCGGGACAGCACTAAATCAGCCCCAGCATTTT. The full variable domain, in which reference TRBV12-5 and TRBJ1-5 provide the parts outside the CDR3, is DARVTQTPRHKVTEMGQEVTMRCQPILGHNTVFWYRQTMMQGLELLAYFRNRAPLDDSGMPKDRFSAEMPDATLATLKIQPSEPRDSAVYFCASGYNAGTALNQPQHFGDGTRLSIL.

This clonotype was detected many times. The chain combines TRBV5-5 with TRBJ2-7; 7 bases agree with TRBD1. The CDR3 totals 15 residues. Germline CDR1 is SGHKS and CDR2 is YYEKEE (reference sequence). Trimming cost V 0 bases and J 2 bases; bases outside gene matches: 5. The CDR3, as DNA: TGTGCCAGCAGCTTGGGACAGGGTGGGACCTACGAGCAGTACTTC. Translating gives CASSLGQGGTYEQYF.

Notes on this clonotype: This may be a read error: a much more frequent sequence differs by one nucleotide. The CDR3, as DNA: TGTGCCAGCAGTCCGCACTCCAGGGGGCTAAGGGGCACTGAAGCTTTCTTT. Protein sequence: CASSPHSRGLRGTEAFF. The rearrangement uses TRBV12-3 or TRBV12-4 and TRBJ1-1; 8 bases align to TRBD1. Losses at the gene ends were 5 bases for V and 4 bases for J; bases not matched to a gene: 15. The CDR3 spans 17 residues.

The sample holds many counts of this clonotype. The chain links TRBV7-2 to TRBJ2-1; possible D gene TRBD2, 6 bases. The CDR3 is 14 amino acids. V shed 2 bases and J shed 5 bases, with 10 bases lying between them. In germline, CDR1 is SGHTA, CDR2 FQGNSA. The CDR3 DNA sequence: TGTGCCAGCAGCTTACTAGCGAGGAACAATGAGCAGTTCTTC. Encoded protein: CASSLLARNNEQFF.

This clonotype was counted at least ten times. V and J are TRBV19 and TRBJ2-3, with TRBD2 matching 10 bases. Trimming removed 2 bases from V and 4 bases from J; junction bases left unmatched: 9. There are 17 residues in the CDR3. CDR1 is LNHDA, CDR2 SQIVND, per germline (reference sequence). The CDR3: CASSINLAGARADTQYF. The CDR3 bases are TGTGCCAGTAGTATAAACCTAGCGGGGGCGAGAGCAGATACGCAGTATTTT.

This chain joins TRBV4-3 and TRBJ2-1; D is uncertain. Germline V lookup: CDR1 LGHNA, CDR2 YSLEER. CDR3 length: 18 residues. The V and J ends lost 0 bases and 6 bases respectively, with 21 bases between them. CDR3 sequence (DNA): TGCGCCAGCAGCCAAGATACCGGTCCGGTCGCGATGCCCAATGAGCAGTTCTTC. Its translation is CASSQDTGPVAMPNEQFF.